This TCR beta chain was documented in a study of blood T cell repertoires in COVID-19. The overall study: COVID-19 samples, acute and convalescent, were from the United States, Italy and Spain. Nucleic acid was either cDNA or gDNA, and it came from T cells, B-cell-depleted T cells, or PBMCs.

Recovery meant two consecutive negative NP/OP PCR tests, professional clearance, or resolved symptoms. The V end was cut by 5 bases, the J end by 4 bases, with 19 bases between. The length of the CDR3 is 16 residues. Germline lookup yields CDR1 SEHNR and CDR2 FQNEAQ (reference sequence). Produced via immunoSEQ multiplex PCR; TCRdb's table is partial and in-frame only. The table includes about 390,000 clones, approximately 87% detected once. The chain is built from TRBV7-9 and TRBJ2-3; D perhaps matches TRBD1 (5 bases). The source is a woman in her forties or fifties who had recovered from COVID-19. Sequenced: PBMCs or T cells enriched from blood (not recorded which). The CDR3 coding sequence is TGTGCCAGCAGCGATGCAGGGTTTTGGGGTGCAGATACGCAGTATTTT. This encodes CASSDAGFWGADTQYF.